This T cell receptor beta chain was recorded in a study of blood T cells in healthy people across ages. Each sample gave at least 7 million isolated PBMCs. A sample-barcoded 5' primer and a J-beta primer mix were used in a second PCR of roughly 7 to 11 cycles. TCRdb ran MiXCR on the 5' RACE reads and lists one entry per CDR3 protein. The sample includes over 950,000 distinct CDR3 sequences, more than 30% seen only once; the top ten take around 12%. This clonotype occurred a few times. Its antigen is undetermined. Losses at the gene ends were 6 bases for V and 3 bases for J; bases not matched to a gene: 4. Germline values: CDR1 ENHRY, CDR2 SYGVKD. This CDR3 spans 14 amino acids. Whole-study results and caveats: When set beside aged donors, long-lived donors presented more naive CD4+ cells and higher diversity. Changes in expanded clonotypes were possibly confounded, as the CMV status of donors was unknown. Because sorting was not performed, PBMCs prevented conclusive naive versus antigen-experienced comparison.

Specimen: blood. The receptor's source is a man younger than 35 in good health. The rearrangement links TRBV10-3 to TRBJ1-2, with TRBD1 matching over 10 bases. CDR3 nucleotides: TGTGCCATCAGCGGGACAGGGGCTTACTATGGCTACACCTTC. This sequence encodes CAISGTGAYYGYTF.